The 32 T cell receptor beta chains below come from one sample, sequenced in a study of cytomegalovirus exposure and HLA in healthy donors. Vbeta (60) and Jbeta (13) primers were used in the PCR. TCRdb's table, derived via immunoSEQ multiplex PCR, lists solely in-frame clones and lacks some. Of more than 200,000 clones listed, almost 70% are singletons. Specimen: PBMCs. All receptors derive from a man aged 40-49 years in good health and CMV-seropositive.

This clone has only one observation. Because it lacks the conserved phenylalanine or tryptophan at the end, this CDR3 is likely a read error. The chain employs TRBV27 and TRBJ1-2; 8 bases are a match to TRBD1. There are 13 residues in the CDR3. V lost 0 bases to trimming and J lost 8 bases; unmatched junction nucleotides: 2. The germline gives CDR1 MNHEY, CDR2 SMNVEV (reference sequence). CDR3 residues: CASSLSQGGGYTL. The DNA for the CDR3 is TGTGCCAGCAGTTTATCACAGGGGGGAGGCTACACCCTC.

In its sample, this clone was seen once. Lacking the conserved final phenylalanine or tryptophan, this CDR3 likely reflects a read error. The chain joins TRBV27 to TRBJ1-5; 8 bases align to TRBD1. J lost 1 base, V lost 11 bases, and 7 bases had no gene match. From germline, CDR1 is MNHEY and CDR2 SMNVEV (reference sequence). The CDR3 consists of 14 residues. DNA of the CDR3: TGTGCCCAACGGACAGGGTCCAGCAATCAGCCCCAGCATTCT. Amino acids: CAQRTGSSNQPQHS.

J is TRBJ1-4 and V is TRBV10-1; a possible D gene is TRBD1 (6 bases). The V gene's germline CDR1 is WNHNN and CDR2 SYGVQD (reference sequence). V shed 8 bases and J shed 5 bases, with 12 bases lying between them. The CDR3 has 13 amino acids. CDR3 amino acids: CASSPRGNEKLFF. CDR3 nucleotide sequence: TGCGCCAGCTCTCCCAGGGGAAATGAAAAACTGTTTTTT.

V gene TRBV5-1 combines with J gene TRBJ2-7, with 8 bases aligning to TRBD1. This CDR3 is 14 amino acids long. V lost 3 bases, J lost 7 bases, and 9 bases stayed unmatched. The germline gives CDR1 SGHRS, CDR2 YFSETQ. The chain's CDR3 is CASSSGTGQGEQYF. CDR3 nucleotide sequence: TGCGCCAGCAGCTCAGGGACAGGCCAGGGAGAGCAGTACTTC.

The chain combines TRBV5-4 with TRBJ1-6; no reliable D call. Per germline, CDR1 SGHNT and CDR2 YYREEE (reference sequence). The germline V and J ends were trimmed by 0 bases and 7 bases, with 11 bases remaining between them. The CDR3 contains 15 residues. The CDR3 spells CASSLEAGPNSPLHF. CDR3 bases: TGTGCCAGCAGCTTGGAGGCAGGCCCGAATTCACCCCTCCACTTT.

This clone occurred once. This chain connects TRBV29-1 to TRBJ2-5; 10 positions agree with TRBD2. V shed 4 bases, J shed 4 bases, and the junction held 6 bases outside the gene matches. Per germline, CDR1 SQVTM and CDR2 ANQGSEA. The CDR3 has 14 amino acids. The CDR3 nucleotides are TGCAGCGTTGCCGAGCGGGGGGGCCGAGAGACCCAGTACTTC. Translation: CSVAERGGRETQYF.

V is TRBV6-1 and J is TRBJ2-7; maybe TRBD1 (6 bases). The CDR3 sequence is 13 residues long. Trimming shortened V by 8 bases and J by 3 bases, and 14 bases separated the two germline ends. CDR1 is MNHNS, CDR2 SASEGT, per germline. The CDR3 coding sequence is TGTGCCAGCGGACCGGGACACCTCTACGAGCAGTACTTC. Translation gives CASGPGHLYEQYF.

The chain has TRBV28 and TRBJ1-2, with 9 bases fitting TRBD1. The CDR3 loop spans 15 amino acids. V lost 6 bases, J lost 5 bases, and 10 bases stayed unmatched. Germline CDR1 is MDHEN and CDR2 is SYDVKM. The CDR3 loop is CASSPGTGKGYGYTF. CDR3 sequence (DNA): TGTGCCAGCAGCCCCGGGACAGGGAAAGGGTATGGCTACACCTTC.

This CDR3 is CATSYTFQYTEAFF. The CDR3 DNA follows: TGTGCCACCAGCTATACGTTTCAGTACACTGAAGCTTTCTTT. The chain joins TRBV15 to TRBJ1-1; D remains ambiguous. Between the trimmed V and J ends, which lost 5 bases and 3 bases, there was a span of 13 bases. This CDR3 has 14 amino acids. In germline, CDR1 is LNHNV, CDR2 YYDKDF (reference sequence).

This clone has just a few counts. This sequence joins TRBV4-2 and TRBJ2-1; unclear D gene. Trimming stripped 0 bases from V and 5 bases from J, with 2 bases between. The length of the CDR3 is 12 residues. CDR1 and CDR2 from the germline V gene are LGHNA and YNFKEQ. CDR3 DNA: TGTGCCAGCAGCCAAGACGACAATGAGCAGTTCTTC. Translated, it gives CASSQDDNEQFF.

The J gene is TRBJ2-1, the V gene TRBV5-5, with TRBD1 matching over 9 bases. Germline assignment: CDR1 SGHKS and CDR2 YYEKEE (reference sequence). Losses at the gene ends were 3 bases for V and 3 bases for J; bases not matched to a gene: 4. This CDR3 has 15 amino acids. CDR3 bases: TGTGCCAGCAGCTCCCGGGACAGGGACTACAATGAGCAGTTCTTC. This encodes CASSSRDRDYNEQFF.

The V call is TRBV5-1, the J call TRBJ1-1; maybe TRBD1 (5 bases). This CDR3 contains 18 residues. Deletions cut 0 bases from V and 1 base from J, with 19 bases between. Germline CDR1 reads SGHRS; CDR2 reads YFSETQ. This CDR3 is CASSLGAGTSPKNTEAFF. CDR3 nucleotide sequence: TGCGCCAGCAGCTTGGGGGCCGGGACTTCCCCGAAGAACACTGAAGCTTTCTTT.

V usage is TRBV11-2 and J usage is TRBJ2-7; D perhaps matches TRBD2 (5 bases). From germline, CDR1 is SGHAT and CDR2 FQNNGV. This CDR3 is 12 amino acids long. V lost 2 bases, J lost 6 bases, and 8 bases lay in between. CDR3 bases: TGTGCCAGCAGCTTAATAGGGAGCGAGCAGTACTTC. Translated: CASSLIGSEQYF.

This sequence joins TRBV6-1 and TRBJ2-1, with D possibly matching TRBD2 (6 bases). The V gene lost 2 bases and the J gene lost 4 bases, with 15 bases spanning the gap. Germline V CDR1 and CDR2: MNHNS, SASEGT. The CDR3 length is 16 residues. The CDR3 here is CASSESSAGGYNEQFF. CDR3 sequence (DNA): TGTGCCAGCAGTGAATCTAGCGCTGGAGGGTACAATGAGCAGTTCTTC.

The V gene is TRBV19, the J gene TRBJ1-1, with D possibly matching TRBD1 (5 bases). The germline V and J ends were trimmed by 6 bases and 1 base, with 18 bases remaining between them. Germline V lookup: CDR1 LNHDA, CDR2 SQIVND (reference sequence). The CDR3 spans 16 residues. CDR3 DNA sequence: TGTGCCAGTAGCCGTGGGCCGGGGGGTCGGAACACTGAAGCTTTCTTT. Its protein is CASSRGPGGRNTEAFF. The full variable domain, completed using reference TRBV19 and TRBJ1-1, is DGGITQSPKYLFRKEGQNVTLSCEQNLNHDAMYWYRQDPGQGLRLIYYSQIVNDFQKGDIAEGYSVSREKKESFPLTVTSAQKNPTAFYLCASSRGPGGRNTEAFFGQGTRLTVV.

The chain uses TRBV6-1 and TRBJ2-7, with D perhaps TRBD1 (5 bases). V was cut by 7 bases and J by 6 bases, with 13 bases left in between. CDR3 length: 12 amino acids. Germline CDR1 and CDR2: MNHNS and SASEGT. CDR3 bases: TGTGCCAGCACCTCAACAGGAGTCGAGCAGTACTTC. Protein: CASTSTGVEQYF.

The chain couples TRBV7-9 to TRBJ2-3, with D possibly being TRBD2 (7 bases). Germline values: CDR1 SEHNR, CDR2 FQNEAQ (reference sequence). V shed 8 bases and J shed 0 bases, with 18 bases lying between them. This CDR3 has 16 residues. CDR3 sequence reads: CASPSGGRISTDTQYF. The CDR3 nucleotides read TGTGCCAGCCCCTCGGGGGGCCGGATTAGCACAGATACGCAGTATTTT.

This chain joins TRBV4-2 and TRBJ2-3; TRBD2 matches at 7 bases. This CDR3 contains 17 residues. Trimming took 0 bases from V and 4 from J; bases not matched to a gene: 10. Germline CDR1 reads LGHNA; CDR2 reads YNFKEQ. CDR3 protein: CASSQDYAGEGPDTQYF. As DNA, the CDR3 is TGTGCCAGCAGCCAAGATTACGCGGGGGAGGGGCCAGATACGCAGTATTTT.

The rearrangement uses TRBV4-1 and TRBJ2-3, with a tentative D call TRBD1 (7 bases). The CDR3 is 16 amino acids. CDR1 and CDR2 (germline): MGHRA, YSYEKL. The V end lost 1 base, the J end lost 2 bases, and 13 bases lay between the germline ends. Here the CDR3 DNA reads TGCGCCAGCAGCCAAGTCAGGGGGGCCCCCACAGATACGCAGTATTTT. It encodes CASSQVRGAPTDTQYF.

The rearrangement joins TRBV6-1 to TRBJ1-2; no reliable D call. V shed 2 bases and J shed 2 bases, with 12 bases lying between them. The CDR3 totals 15 residues. CDR1 is MNHNS, CDR2 SASEGT, per germline. The DNA for the CDR3 is TGTGCCAGCAGTGAAAGGCGGATTCCAAACTATGGCTACACCTTC. This gives the protein CASSERRIPNYGYTF.

In DNA, the CDR3 is TGTGCCAGCAGCTTAGGTCAGGGGGGTGGCTACACCTTC. This sequence encodes CASSLGQGGGYTF. V and J are TRBV7-2 and TRBJ1-2; 7 bases line up with TRBD1. Germline CDR1 reads SGHTA; CDR2 reads FQGNSA. V shed 1 base, J shed 7 bases, and the junction held 3 bases outside the gene matches. CDR3 length equals 13 residues.

This clone came up once. The chain joins TRBV7-7 to TRBJ2-5, with a possible D match to TRBD2 (6 bases). The CDR3 covers 14 residues. The germline V and J ends were trimmed by 5 bases and 5 bases, with 15 bases remaining between them. The germline V gene has CDR1 SSHAT and CDR2 FNYEAQ (reference sequence). The CDR3 DNA reads TGTGCCAGCAGCCTAATTGGCGCGGGGGAGACCCAGTACTTC. Amino acids: CASSLIGAGETQYF.

This clone came up a few times. This chain links TRBV4-1 with TRBJ2-5; D remains ambiguous. Germline values: CDR1 MGHRA, CDR2 YSYEKL. The CDR3 is 15 amino acids. The V end was cut by 0 bases, the J end by 6 bases, with 14 bases between. CDR3 bases: TGCGCCAGCAGCCAAGATCCGGGTGGTATGAAGACCCAGTACTTC. This encodes CASSQDPGGMKTQYF.

V and J are TRBV19 and TRBJ1-5, with TRBD1 matching over 9 bases. CDR1 and CDR2 (germline): LNHDA, SQIVND (reference sequence). The CDR3 is 15 residues long. The trim removed 3 bases at V and 5 bases at J, leaving 5 bases unmatched. The CDR3 protein is CASSMEGQGYQPQHF. The CDR3 DNA reads as TGTGCCAGTAGTATGGAGGGACAGGGCTATCAGCCCCAGCATTTT.

The rearrangement uses TRBV20-1 and TRBJ1-5; 7 positions agree with TRBD1. Unmatched junction bases numbered 5, after V lost 8 bases and J lost 7 bases. The CDR3 consists of 11 residues. CDR1 is DFQATT, CDR2 SNEGSKA, per germline (reference sequence). CDR3 protein: CSTQGNQPQHF. In nucleotides, the CDR3 is TGCAGTACACAGGGGAACCAGCCCCAGCATTTT.

The V gene is TRBV27, the J gene TRBJ2-2; D call uncertain. Looked up from germline, CDR1 is MNHEY and CDR2 is SMNVEV (reference sequence). V lost 7 bases to trimming and J lost 0 bases, with 9 bases between them. The CDR3 spans 14 residues. CDR3 loop: CASTVHSNTGELFF. The CDR3 coding sequence is TGTGCCAGCACCGTCCACTCGAACACCGGGGAGCTGTTTTTT.

The chain couples TRBV5-6 to TRBJ1-6, with D possibly matching TRBD1 (6 bases). Trimming removed 5 bases at V and 7 bases at J, with 22 bases between. The germline V gene has CDR1 SGHDT and CDR2 YYEEEE. The CDR3 covers 17 residues. CDR3 amino acids: CASRLHEGGAVNSPLHF. DNA for the CDR3: TGTGCCAGCAGACTTCACGAGGGGGGGGCGGTAAATTCACCCCTCCACTTT.

The chain combines TRBV7-9 with TRBJ1-2, with TRBD1 as a possible D gene (5 bases). Trimming removed 5 bases from V and 1 base from J, with 20 bases in between. The length of the CDR3 is 17 residues. CDR1 is SEHNR and CDR2 is FQNEAQ in the germline V gene (reference sequence). The CDR3 is CASSPSGAGPGNYGYTF. CDR3 nucleotide sequence: TGTGCCAGCAGCCCTTCTGGTGCGGGGCCCGGTAACTATGGCTACACCTTC.

The J gene is TRBJ1-2, the V gene TRBV4-1; D not certain. The CDR3 is 14 amino acids. Trimming removed 5 bases from V and 8 bases from J, with 18 bases in between. CDR1 and CDR2 from the germline V gene are MGHRA and YSYEKL. CDR3 sequence: CASSSTRGGKGYTF. In DNA form, the CDR3 reads TGCGCCAGCAGCTCCACTCGAGGAGGGAAGGGCTACACCTTC.

V usage is TRBV19 and J usage is TRBJ1-5; 7 bases fit TRBD1. V dropped 11 bases and J dropped 5; count of bases not matched to a gene: 12. Germline loops: CDR1 LNHDA, CDR2 SQIVND (reference sequence). The CDR3 is 14 residues long. The CDR3 DNA reads TGTGCCCCTCCGTTAGGGGGCGTCGATCAGCCCCAGCATTTT. Amino acids: CAPPLGGVDQPQHF.

V is TRBV19 and J is TRBJ1-2, with D possibly TRBD1 on 5 matching bases. Trimming took off 6 bases at V and 4 bases at J, with 15 bases between the two ends. From germline, CDR1 is LNHDA and CDR2 SQIVND (reference sequence). The CDR3 sequence is 14 residues long. DNA for the CDR3: TGTGCCAGTAGAGCGGGGGGGACCATCTATGGCTACACCTTC. Translating it yields CASRAGGTIYGYTF.

This chain links TRBV19 with TRBJ2-5; TRBD1 matches at 9 bases. This CDR3 region has 16 residues. V dropped 2 bases and J dropped 1; count of bases not matched to a gene: 5. Germline V gives CDR1 LNHDA, CDR2 SQIVND (reference sequence). CDR3 sequence reads: CASSITGGGGQETQYF. The DNA for the CDR3 is TGTGCCAGTAGTATAACAGGGGGCGGGGGCCAAGAGACCCAGTACTTC.